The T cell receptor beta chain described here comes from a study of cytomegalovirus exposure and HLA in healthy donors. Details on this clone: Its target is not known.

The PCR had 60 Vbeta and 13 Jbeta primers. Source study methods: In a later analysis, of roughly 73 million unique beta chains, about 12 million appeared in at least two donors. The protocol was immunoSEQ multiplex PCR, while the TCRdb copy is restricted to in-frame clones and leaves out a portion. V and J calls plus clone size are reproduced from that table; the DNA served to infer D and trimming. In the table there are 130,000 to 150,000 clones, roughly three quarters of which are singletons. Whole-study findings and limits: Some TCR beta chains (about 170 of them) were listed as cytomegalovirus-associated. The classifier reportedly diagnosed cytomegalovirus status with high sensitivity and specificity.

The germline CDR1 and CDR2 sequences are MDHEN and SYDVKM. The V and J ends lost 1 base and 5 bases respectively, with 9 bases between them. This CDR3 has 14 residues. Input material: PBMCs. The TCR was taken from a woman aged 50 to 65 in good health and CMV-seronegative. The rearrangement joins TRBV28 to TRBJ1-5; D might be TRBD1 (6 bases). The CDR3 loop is CASSLLQGHQPQHF. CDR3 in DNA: TGTGCCAGCAGTTTATTACAGGGACATCAGCCCCAGCATTTT.